Listed below are T cell receptor beta chains from one sample, sequenced in a study of beta chain features in type 1 diabetes. The table came from immunoSEQ multiplex PCR; TCRdb's copy has only in-frame clones and leaves some out. Counted here are around 310,000 clones, roughly 11% occurring once; the ten biggest clones make up more than 0.015%. Sequencing used naive CD4+ T cells from blood. The receptor source for this set is a woman aged 25 to 39 in good health. The CDR3 runs from the conserved cysteine through the conserved F or W. D genes are given only for firm matches. The listing skips clone size in some rows; elsewhere it reads once, few, many or a size class.

>.|.|TRBV7-9|TRBJ2-5|14
TGTGCCAGCAGCTTAGGTGCGGGGCAAGAGACCCAGTACTTC
CASSLGAGQETQYF
>.|TRBD1|TRBV30|TRBJ1-5|13
TGTGCCTGGAGTAGACAGGGAAATCAGCCCCAGCATTTT
CAWSRQGNQPQHF
>few|TRBD1|TRBV29-1|TRBJ2-5|13
TGCAGCGTTCGACGGGACAGGCAAGAGACCCAGTACTTC
CSVRRDRQETQYF
>.|.|TRBV28|TRBJ2-7|14
TGTGCCAGCAGTTTTAGCGTCTCCTCCTACGAGCAGTACTTC
CASSFSVSSYEQYF
>few|TRBD2|TRBV10-3|TRBJ2-2|17
TGTGCCATCAGCCGACTAGCGGGGGCTTCGAACACCGGGGAGCTGTTTTTT
CAISRLAGASNTGELFF
>.|.|TRBV5-1|TRBJ1-1|14
TGCGCCAGCCAACCGGGGGGGACGAACACTGAAGCTTTCTTT
CASQPGGTNTEAFF
>few|TRBD2|TRBV11-2|TRBJ2-5|17
TGTGCCAGCAGCTTGGCTAGCGGGAGGGCTAGATCCGAGACCCAGTACTTC
CASSLASGRARSETQYF
>few|.|TRBV28|TRBJ1-1|13
TGTGCCATAACGTCAGACACTTCCACTGAAGCTTTCTTT
CAITSDTSTEAFF
>few|TRBD1|TRBV7-9|TRBJ1-5|15
TGTGCCAGCAGCTCGTCCGGGACAGGGGATCGGCCCCAGCATTTT
CASSSSGTGDRPQHF
>.|TRBD2|TRBV6-5|TRBJ2-3|14
TGTGCCAGCAGTAAAAGCGGGAGTGGAGATACGCAGTATTTT
CASSKSGSGDTQYF
>few|.|TRBV30|TRBJ1-2|13
TGTGCCTGGCACCTACAGGACACCAGGGGCTACACCTTC
CAWHLQDTRGYTF
>.|TRBD2|TRBV5-4|TRBJ2-5|17
TGTGCCAGCAGCCCTCCGGGGACTAGCGGCCATGGCGAGACCCAGTACTTC
CASSPPGTSGHGETQYF
>.|TRBD1|TRBV25-1|TRBJ2-7|15
TGTGCCAGCAGTCCGGTCGACAGGGATTCCTACGAGCAGTACTTC
CASSPVDRDSYEQYF
>few|.|TRBV29-1|TRBJ2-3|12
TGCAGCGTTTACTCGGGCACAGATACGCAGTATTTT
CSVYSGTDTQYF
>.|.|TRBV29-1|TRBJ1-2|15
TGCAGCGCTGAATCCATGGGGACATCCGGATATGGCTACACCTTC
CSAESMGTSGYGYTF
>.|TRBD2|TRBV9|TRBJ2-2|16
TGTGCCAGCAGCGTAGGTGGGGGGGCGAACACCGGGGAGCTGTTTTTT
CASSVGGGANTGELFF
>.|.|TRBV7-9|TRBJ1-5|17
TGTGCCAGCAGTCCCGTCTATGGGACAAGAGACAGTCAGCCCCAGCATTTT
CASSPVYGTRDSQPQHF
>.|.|TRBV19|TRBJ1-1|13
TGTGCCAGTAAAAGCAGGGGGAACACTGAAGCTTTCTTT
CASKSRGNTEAFF
>few|TRBD2|TRBV19|TRBJ2-1|15
TGTGCCAGTAGTACCGGGACTAGCGGGAAAAATGAGCAGTTCTTC
CASSTGTSGKNEQFF
>few|TRBD1|TRBV5-4|TRBJ2-7|15
TGTGCCAGCAGCCAGACAGGGGGGAGCTCCTACGAGCAGTACTTC
CASSQTGGSSYEQYF